One sample yielded the 17 T cell receptor beta chains listed below, sequenced in a study of blood T cell repertoires in COVID-19. Some clones are missing from TCRdb's copy, which holds only in-frame ones; the method was immunoSEQ multiplex PCR. The table shows 150,000 to 200,000 clones, with roughly 90% occurring only once. Sequenced material: peripheral blood. The source of these receptors is a man in his fifties or sixties with acute or convalescent COVID-19.

This chain uses TRBV5-5 with TRBJ1-5; the D gene is possibly TRBD1 (6 bases). The germline V gene encodes CDR1 SGHKS and CDR2 YYEKEE (reference sequence). V lost 4 bases, J lost 3 bases, and 20 bases lay in between. The CDR3 runs to 17 residues. In nucleotides, the CDR3 is TGTGCCAGCAGCCGTTTTTCCGCGACAGGCCTCAATCAGCCCCAGCATTTT. This sequence encodes CASSRFSATGLNQPQHF.

In its sample, this clone was seen once. The chain links TRBV14 to TRBJ1-6, with 9 bases that match TRBD1. The CDR3 covers 18 residues. Trimming removed 4 bases from V and 0 bases from J; junction bases left unmatched: 7. CDR1 and CDR2 (germline): SGHDN, FVKESK. CDR3 amino acids: CASSPRTGDRSYNSPLHF. The CDR3 DNA sequence: TGTGCCAGCAGCCCGCGGACAGGGGACCGCTCCTATAATTCACCCCTCCACTTT.

The chain links TRBV7-2 to TRBJ2-5; D is ambiguous. Germline V gene lookup returns CDR1 SGHTA and CDR2 FQGNSA. The V and J ends lost 10 bases and 5 bases respectively, with 20 bases between them. CDR3 length: 14 residues. CDR3: CATTPLALGETQYF. The CDR3 DNA reads as TGTGCCACCACCCCCCTCGCGCTGGGCGAGACCCAGTACTTC.

This clone was detected many times. The chain recombines TRBV4-1 with TRBJ2-7, with TRBD1 matching over 7 bases. The V gene's germline CDR1 is MGHRA and CDR2 YSYEKL. CDR3 length: 14 residues. V was clipped by 4 bases and J by 5 bases; unmatched bases: 8. The CDR3 sequence is CASSPGQSGDEQYF. The DNA of the CDR3 is TGCGCCAGCAGCCCGGGACAGTCCGGGGACGAGCAGTACTTC.

Only one count was recorded for this clone. The chain combines TRBV5-1 with TRBJ1-5, with 7 bases that match TRBD1. Trimming took 0 bases from V and 4 from J; bases not matched to a gene: 4. The CDR3 extends over 15 amino acids. CDR1 and CDR2 (germline): SGHRS, YFSETQ. CDR3 region: CASSLGDSRNQPQHF. DNA for the CDR3: TGCGCCAGCAGCTTGGGGGACAGCCGAAATCAGCCCCAGCATTTT.

CDR3 sequence reads: CASRGTASGANVLTF. CDR3 sequence (DNA): TGTGCCAGCAGGGGGACAGCCTCTGGGGCCAACGTCCTGACTTTC. V and J are TRBV6-5 and TRBJ2-6, with TRBD1 identical over 7 bases. The CDR3 totals 15 residues. Germline values: CDR1 MNHEY, CDR2 SVGAGI. Trimming removed 6 bases from V and 0 bases from J; junction bases left unmatched: 2.

This clone was counted a single time. The chain couples TRBV24-1 to TRBJ1-2, with a possible D match to TRBD1 (5 bases). V was cut by 7 bases and J by 8 bases, with 16 bases left in between. Germline V CDR1 and CDR2: KGHDR, SFDVKD. This CDR3 contains 13 residues. In nucleotides, the CDR3 is TGTGCCACCAGCCGGGTTGACAGTGGGGGCTACACCTTC. This translates into CATSRVDSGGYTF.

The chain has TRBV5-1 and TRBJ1-1; 8 bases are a match to TRBD1. Germline V CDR1 and CDR2: SGHRS, YFSETQ. The CDR3 sequence is 15 residues long. Germline trimming cut 4 bases from V and 1 base from J; bases unmatched to any gene: 6. The CDR3 sequence: CASSPMTGENTEAFF. DNA for the CDR3: TGCGCCAGCAGCCCGATGACAGGGGAGAACACTGAAGCTTTCTTT.

The rearrangement joins TRBV2 to TRBJ1-1; 10 nucleotides line up with TRBD1. The ends lost 8 bases at V and 3 bases at J; junction bases unmatched: 6. The CDR3 consists of 14 residues. Germline lookup yields CDR1 SNHLY and CDR2 FYNNEI. The CDR3, as DNA: TGTGCCAGCGGTCCGACAGGGGGCGACACTGAAGCTTTCTTT. Encoded protein: CASGPTGGDTEAFF.

This clone was counted a few times. The J gene is TRBJ1-1, the V gene TRBV5-1, with 7 bases aligning to TRBD1. The V gene's germline CDR1 is SGHRS and CDR2 YFSETQ. The length of the CDR3 is 14 residues. With 0 bases clipped from V and 3 bases from J, the junction kept 2 bases outside the gene matches. The CDR3 sequence: CASSLVGQDTEAFF. CDR3 coding DNA: TGCGCCAGCAGCTTGGTCGGACAGGACACTGAAGCTTTCTTT. The full variable domain, completed using reference TRBV5-1 and TRBJ1-1, is KAGVTQTPRYLIKTRGQQVTLSCSPISGHRSVSWYQQTPGQGLQFLFEYFSETQRNKGNFPGRFSGRQFSNSRSEMNVSTLELGDSALYLCASSLVGQDTEAFFGQGTRLTVV.

The chain recombines TRBV10-3 with TRBJ1-1, with D maybe TRBD1 (5 bases). Germline V CDR1 and CDR2: ENHRY, SYGVKD. V was cut by 4 bases and J by 4 bases, with 19 bases left in between. This CDR3 has 16 residues. DNA of the CDR3: TGTGCCATCAGTGGAACCGGGGGAGGGGCTGGCACTGAAGCTTTCTTT. This sequence encodes CAISGTGGGAGTEAFF.

The rearrangement joins TRBV2 to TRBJ1-3; 8 bases map to TRBD1. V shed 5 bases and J 0 bases; nucleotides not matched to a gene: 9. This CDR3 is built from 17 residues. CDR1 and CDR2 from the germline V gene are SNHLY and FYNNEI. The CDR3 DNA reads TGTGCCAGCAGTCGTGGGGACAGGCGAACCTCTGGAAACACCATATATTTT. Protein product: CASSRGDRRTSGNTIYF.

The chain carries TRBV25-1 and TRBJ2-2; 10 positions match TRBD1. V lost 8 bases and J lost 6; bases outside the gene matches: 3. CDR1 MGHDK and CDR2 SYGVNS come from the germline V gene. The CDR3 has 13 amino acids. The CDR3 sequence: CASSDRGAGELFF. CDR3 sequence (DNA): TGTGCCAGCTCGGACAGGGGGGCCGGGGAGCTGTTTTTT.

Here the CDR3 DNA reads TGTGCCTGGAGTCTAGCGGGAGGCCGCGGTGAGCAGTTCTTC. Protein sequence: CAWSLAGGRGEQFF. This sequence joins TRBV30 and TRBJ2-1, with 11 bases lining up with TRBD2. Trimming cost V 2 bases and J 9 bases; bases outside gene matches: 6. Germline V gene lookup returns CDR1 GTSNPN and CDR2 SVGIG (reference sequence). The CDR3 has 14 residues. The full variable domain, rest sourced from reference TRBV30 and TRBJ2-1, is SQTIHQWPATLVQPVGSPLSLECTVEGTSNPNLYWYRQAAGRGLQLLFYSVGIGQISSEVPQNLSASRPQDRQFILSSKKLLLSDSGFYLCAWSLAGGRGEQFFGPGTRLTVL.

V is TRBV30 and J is TRBJ1-5, with 9 bases aligning to TRBD1. CDR1 and CDR2 (germline): GTSNPN, SVGIG (reference sequence). Germline trimming cut 3 bases from V and 4 bases from J; bases unmatched to any gene: 7. This CDR3 contains 15 residues. CDR3 nucleotide sequence: TGTGCCTGGAGCGGACCGGGACAGGGAAATCAGCCCCAGCATTTT. It codes for CAWSGPGQGNQPQHF.

The genes are TRBV15 and TRBJ1-2, with 7 bases that match TRBD1. This CDR3 is built from 14 residues. J lost 4 bases, V lost 5 bases, and 7 bases had no gene match. Germline V gene lookup returns CDR1 LNHNV and CDR2 YYDKDF (reference sequence). This chain's CDR3 is CATSPGTGAYGYTF. The CDR3 DNA is TGTGCCACCAGCCCCGGAACAGGGGCCTATGGCTACACCTTC.

The rearrangement links TRBV7-3 to TRBJ2-2; 7 nucleotides match TRBD1. Germline trimming cut 6 bases from V and 5 bases from J; bases unmatched to any gene: 6. There are 14 residues in the CDR3. In germline, CDR1 is SGHTA, CDR2 FQGTGA. For the CDR3, the DNA is TGTGCCAGCAGACGACAGGGTTGGACCGGGGAGCTGTTTTTT. Encoded protein: CASRRQGWTGELFF.